This T cell receptor (beta chain) was identified during a study of T-cell memory formation after mild COVID-19. Via MiXCR, TCRdb re-called the 5' RACE reads, giving one row per CDR3 protein. The table has a few hundred thousand distinct CDR3 sequences, around 27% seen once. The CDR3 is 15 residues long. Germline assignment: CDR1 MDHEN and CDR2 SYDVKM. The V end was cut by 5 bases, the J end by 5 bases, with 15 bases between. The rearrangement uses TRBV28 and TRBJ1-4; a possible D gene is TRBD1 (5 bases). What was sequenced was PBMCs or a T cell subset sorted from them (not recorded which). This receptor was obtained from an adult woman who had mild COVID-19 (a few samples of this study predate the infection). Cell type and time point are not known. The chain's CDR3 is CASSGGGARNEKLFF. CDR3 coding DNA: TGTGCCAGCAGTGGTGGAGGGGCCCGGAATGAAAAACTGTTTTTT.